Below, 27 T cell receptor beta chains from the same sample are listed, as sequenced in a study of spatial heterogeneity in lung cancer. Time point denoted: sample taken at primary tumor resection. TCRdb analysed the 5' RACE reads with MiXCR anew, one entry per CDR3 protein. The repertoire holds about 38,000 distinct CDR3 sequences, with around 7.5% as singletons. This material consisted of PBMCs, taken at surgery. The receptors were gathered from a male donor with early-stage non-small cell lung cancer.

This clonotype was counted ten times or more. The chain combines TRBV29-1 with TRBJ1-5; D is unclear. The CDR3 runs to 13 residues. Germline V gene data show CDR1 as SQVTM and CDR2 as ANQGSEA. The ends were cut back, 4 bases at V and 1 base at J, with 8 bases in the middle. CDR3 loop: CSVVWGSNQPQHF. CDR3 DNA: TGCAGCGTTGTTTGGGGAAGCAATCAGCCCCAGCATTTT. Drawing the rest from reference TRBV29-1 and TRBJ1-5, the complete variable domain is SAVISQKPSRDICQRGTSLTIQCQVDSQVTMMFWYRQQPGQSLTLIATANQGSEATYESGFVIDKFPISRPNLTFSTLTVSNMSPEDSSIYLCSVVWGSNQPQHFGDGTRLSIL.

This clonotype was counted ten times or more. This sequence joins TRBV7-3 and TRBJ2-5; 10 bases align to TRBD2. V dropped 5 bases and J dropped 2; count of bases not matched to a gene: 5. The CDR3 is 15 amino acids. Germline assignment: CDR1 SGHTA and CDR2 FQGTGA. CDR3 sequence: CASSMTSGRQETQYF. The CDR3 nucleotides read TGTGCCAGCAGCATGACTAGCGGGCGGCAAGAGACCCAGTACTTC.

A word on this clonotype: At one end the junction does not follow the germline gene, possibly because of a read error. The chain is built from TRBV3-1 and TRBJ1-1; TRBD1 is a possible D gene (5 bases). The CDR3 extends over 14 amino acids. From germline, CDR1 is LGHDT and CDR2 YNNKEL (reference sequence). The CDR3 nucleotides read TGTGCCAGCAGCCGGACTACAAGGGGAACTGAAGCTCTCTTT. It translates to CASSRTTRGTEALF. Complete variable domain (other parts from reference TRBV3-1 and TRBJ1-1): DTAVSQTPKYLVTQMGNDKSIKCEQNLGHDTMYWYKQDSKKFLKIMFSYNNKELIINETVPNRFSPKSPDKAHLNLHINSLELGDSAVYFCASSRTTRGTEALFGQGTRLTVV.

This clonotype was counted at least ten times. The J gene is TRBJ2-7, the V gene TRBV28; no clear D gene. Trimming took off 4 bases at V and 6 bases at J, with 10 bases between the two ends. The CDR3 consists of 12 residues. In germline, CDR1 is MDHEN, CDR2 SYDVKM. CDR3 protein: CASSSGLSEQYV. CDR3 coding DNA: TGTGCCAGCAGTTCGGGCCTATCCGAGCAGTACGTC.

Ten or more counts support this clonotype. The chain is built from TRBV6-5 and TRBJ2-5; possibly TRBD1 for D (5 bases). The CDR3 contains 14 residues. Between the trimmed V and J ends, which lost 4 bases and 6 bases, there was a span of 15 bases. Germline V gene data show CDR1 as MNHEY and CDR2 as SVGAGI. CDR3 in amino acids: CASSLERTTKTQYF. DNA for the CDR3: TGTGCCAGCAGTTTAGAGAGGACAACGAAGACCCAGTACTTC.

This chain links TRBV25-1 with TRBJ2-2; D unclear. This CDR3 is 13 amino acids long. Germline-derived CDR1 and CDR2 are MGHDK and SYGVNS. V was trimmed by 7 bases and J by 3 bases, leaving 9 bases between them. Here the CDR3 DNA reads TGTGCCAGCAACGGAGAGGACACCGGGGAGCTGTTTTTT. Protein sequence: CASNGEDTGELFF.

This clonotype was observed a handful of times. The V gene is TRBV7-2, the J gene TRBJ2-1, with 7 bases matching TRBD2. J gave up 10 bases and V 5 bases, and 8 bases lay outside the gene matches. The CDR3 sequence is 13 residues long. Germline CDR1 reads SGHTA; CDR2 reads FQGNSA. The CDR3 nucleotides read TGTGCCAGCAGCCTCGGGAGGCCCCCCGAGCAGTTCTTC. It translates to CASSLGRPPEQFF.

The sample holds many counts of this clonotype. The chain is built from TRBV7-3 and TRBJ2-5; no clear D gene. There are 14 residues in the CDR3. V shed 2 bases and J shed 7 bases, with 14 bases lying between them. CDR1 is SGHTA and CDR2 is FQGTGA in the germline V gene. The CDR3 nucleotides are TGTGCCAGCAGCTTATCGTGGCAGTCGGGGACCCAGTACTTC. Protein product: CASSLSWQSGTQYF.

This clonotype appeared a few times. The V and J genes are TRBV10-3 and TRBJ1-6, with D uncertain. This CDR3 comprises 16 residues. The V end was cut by 3 bases, the J end by 5 bases, with 14 bases between. Germline V lookup: CDR1 ENHRY, CDR2 SYGVKD. The CDR3 here is CAISDLKAGDNSPLHF. In DNA, the CDR3 is TGTGCCATCAGTGATCTGAAGGCCGGAGATAATTCACCCCTCCACTTT.

This clonotype has only a few counts. The J gene is TRBJ2-3, the V gene TRBV14; either TRBD1 or TRBD2 may fit D (5 bases each). Per the germline V gene, CDR1 is SGHDN and CDR2 is FVKESK. CDR3 length: 18 residues. With 5 bases removed from V and 1 base from J, the gap between germline ends came to 22 bases. The CDR3: CASSEGWGILRGTDTQYF. The DNA of the CDR3 is TGTGCCAGCAGCGAGGGATGGGGGATCCTCAGAGGCACAGATACGCAGTATTTT.

This clonotype was detected ten times or more. The CDR3 spells CSAEVINYGYTF. The CDR3 DNA reads TGCAGCGCCGAGGTAATTAACTATGGCTACACCTTC. This chain joins TRBV29-1 and TRBJ1-2; no clear D gene. Germline CDR1 SQVTM, CDR2 ANQGSEA. The CDR3 consists of 12 residues. V was cut by 7 bases and J by 1 base, with 10 bases left in between. Filled out from reference TRBV29-1 and TRBJ1-2, the complete variable domain reads SAVISQKPSRDICQRGTSLTIQCQVDSQVTMMFWYRQQPGQSLTLIATANQGSEATYESGFVIDKFPISRPNLTFSTLTVSNMSPEDSSIYLCSAEVINYGYTFGSGTRLTVV.

The genes are TRBV6-5 and TRBJ1-4; 10 bases match TRBD1. Per the germline V gene, CDR1 is MNHEY and CDR2 is SVGAGI. This CDR3 region has 14 residues. J gave up 8 bases and V 4 bases, and 4 bases lay outside the gene matches. The CDR3 DNA reads as TGTGCCAGCAGTTCGGGACAGGGGAACGAAAAACTGTTTTTT. Amino acid sequence: CASSSGQGNEKLFF.

This clonotype was seen a few times. The chain carries TRBV20-1 and TRBJ2-5, with D hard to call. Germline V CDR1 and CDR2: DFQATT, SNEGSKA (reference sequence). There are 11 residues in the CDR3. Trimming stripped 1 base from V and 7 bases from J, with 7 bases between. CDR3 bases: TGCAGTGCTAGAGGATTGGGGACCCAGTACTTC. Its translation is CSARGLGTQYF.

This clonotype has ten or more counts. The CDR3 DNA reads as TGTGCCAGTAGTATTATAGACTCCGGGAATGAGCAGTTCTTC. Its translation is CASSIIDSGNEQFF. This rearrangement joins TRBV19 to TRBJ2-1; D is uncertain. Trimming took off 3 bases at V and 7 bases at J, with 13 bases between the two ends. The CDR3 is 14 amino acids. Germline CDR1 reads LNHDA; CDR2 reads SQIVND (reference sequence).

This clonotype was recorded at least ten times. The gene calls are TRBV13 and TRBJ1-1; D call uncertain. V lost 3 bases, J lost 8 bases, and 7 bases lay in between. Germline CDR1 reads PRHDT; CDR2 reads FYEKMQ (reference sequence). The CDR3 is made up of 11 amino acids. Written as DNA, the CDR3 is TGTGCCAGCAGCTTTCAGTCGGAAGCTTTCTTT. This codes for CASSFQSEAFF.

This clonotype was counted ten times or more. The chain joins TRBV28 to TRBJ2-4; the match to TRBD2 covers 7 bases. The length of the CDR3 is 14 residues. The V and J ends lost 4 bases and 7 bases, in that order; junction bases with no gene match: 7. Germline CDR1 is MDHEN and CDR2 is SYDVKM. CDR3 coding DNA: TGTGCCAGCAGTTCCGGCGGGAGTCAGAACATTCAGTACTTC. It encodes CASSSGGSQNIQYF.

This clonotype was counted only a few times. CDR3 protein: CASSQRAAGGLYNEQFF. The CDR3 DNA is TGCGCCAGCAGCCAACGGGCAGCGGGAGGGTTATACAATGAGCAGTTCTTC. The rearrangement links TRBV4-3 to TRBJ2-1, with 10 nucleotides matching TRBD2. The CDR3 runs 17 residues. Germline CDR1 LGHNA, CDR2 YSLEER. Trimming cost V 2 bases and J 4 bases; bases outside gene matches: 8.

The sample holds many counts of this clonotype. The V call is TRBV20-1, the J call TRBJ1-2; D unresolved. V lost 5 bases to trimming and J lost 4 bases, with 17 bases between them. The CDR3 spans 14 residues. CDR1 and CDR2 (germline): DFQATT, SNEGSKA (reference sequence). CDR3 sequence reads: CSAPFVDVSYGYTF. The CDR3 nucleotides read TGCAGTGCTCCCTTCGTTGACGTCTCCTATGGCTACACCTTC.

This clonotype showed up many times. In DNA form, the CDR3 reads TGTGCCAGCAGTTTTTCTTCTGGGGCGGGGGGCAATCAGCCCCAGCATTTT. Translating it yields CASSFSSGAGGNQPQHF. The chain links TRBV12-3 or TRBV12-4 to TRBJ1-5; a possible D gene is TRBD1 (5 bases). The CDR3 runs 17 residues. V gave up 3 bases and J gave up 2 bases, with 17 bases separating them.

This clonotype was picked up many times. This sequence joins TRBV11-2 and TRBJ1-1; D not certain. CDR3 length equals 12 residues. Germline loops: CDR1 SGHAT, CDR2 FQNNGV. With 6 bases removed from V and 4 bases from J, the gap between germline ends came to 9 bases. The CDR3 protein is CASRWTGTEAFF. The CDR3 DNA is TGTGCCAGCAGGTGGACGGGCACTGAAGCTTTCTTT.

In its sample, this clonotype was seen a few times. V usage is TRBV7-9 and J usage is TRBJ2-5, with a tentative D call TRBD1 (6 bases). Looked up from germline, CDR1 is SEHNR and CDR2 is FQNEAQ (reference sequence). The CDR3 is 14 amino acids. V lost 0 bases and J lost 7, with 12 bases in between. The DNA of the CDR3 is TGTGCCAGCAGCTTAGCGGCAGGGGCAGGGACCCAGTACTTC. It translates to CASSLAAGAGTQYF.

The chain recombines TRBV6-5 with TRBJ2-1; unclear D gene. The germline V gene has CDR1 MNHEY and CDR2 SVGAGI. The CDR3 is made up of 14 amino acids. The germline V and J ends were trimmed by 4 bases and 4 bases, with 11 bases remaining between them. The CDR3, as DNA: TGTGCCAGCAGTTCCCCGGGCGGATACAATGAGCAGTTCTTC. As protein: CASSSPGGYNEQFF.

The sample holds a few counts of this clonotype. The chain links TRBV7-2 to TRBJ1-2; 10 bases are a match to TRBD1. Unmatched junction bases numbered 5, after V lost 6 bases and J lost 4 bases. Looked up from germline, CDR1 is SGHTA and CDR2 is FQGNSA. This CDR3 has 14 residues. This chain's CDR3 is CASSLTGGGYGYTF. For the CDR3, the DNA is TGTGCCAGCAGTTTGACAGGGGGCGGCTATGGCTACACCTTC.

Many counts were recorded for this clonotype. The gene calls are TRBV7-8 and TRBJ2-5; 11 bases are shared with TRBD2. V shed 0 bases, J shed 4 bases, and the junction held 10 bases outside the gene matches. Germline V gene lookup returns CDR1 SGHVS and CDR2 FQNEAQ. The CDR3 is made up of 18 amino acids. For the CDR3, the DNA is TGTGCCAGCAGCTTAGCGCTTTCTAGCGGGGGGAGCGCAGAGACCCAGTACTTC. This gives the protein CASSLALSSGGSAETQYF.

This rearrangement joins TRBV12-3 or TRBV12-4 to TRBJ2-7, with 7 bases matching TRBD1. V lost 7 bases and J lost 3; bases outside the gene matches: 12. This CDR3 is built from 15 residues. The CDR3 DNA reads as TGTGCCAGCAAATCCGGGACAGACGACCTCTACGAGCAGTACTTC. It translates to CASKSGTDDLYEQYF.

This clonotype was recorded many times. The J gene is TRBJ2-7, the V gene TRBV11-1; 9 positions match TRBD1. Germline lookup yields CDR1 SGHAT and CDR2 FQDESV (reference sequence). The length of the CDR3 is 14 residues. V shed 5 bases and J 4 bases; nucleotides not matched to a gene: 6. The CDR3 loop is CASSPGQGRYEQYV. CDR3 DNA sequence: TGTGCCAGCAGCCCCGGACAGGGGCGATACGAGCAGTACGTC.

This clonotype was seen ten or more times. The chain is built from TRBV4-1 and TRBJ2-3; a weak D match, TRBD2 (5 bases). In germline, CDR1 is MGHRA, CDR2 YSYEKL. With 1 base removed from V and 0 bases from J, the gap between germline ends came to 8 bases. The CDR3 spans 15 residues. CDR3 in DNA: TGCGCCAGCAGCCAAGTGGGCGGGAGCACAGATACGCAGTATTTT. Encoded protein: CASSQVGGSTDTQYF.